This TCR beta chain stems from a study of blood T cells in healthy people across ages. Study conclusions and caveats: Long-lived donors had more naive CD4+ cells and higher diversity than aged donors. Among T cells, TCR beta diversity per million cells dropped roughly linearly as age rose.

Trimming took 0 bases from V and 3 from J; bases not matched to a gene: 0. Germline lookup yields CDR1 SGHRS and CDR2 YFSETQ. The CDR3 extends over 14 amino acids. Turning to this clonotype: Its antigen is still unknown.

A J-beta primer mix and a sample-barcoded 5' primer were used in a second PCR of about 7 to 12 cycles. TCRdb recomputed calls from the 5' RACE reads with MiXCR, one row per CDR3 protein. The sample has 550,000 to 650,000 distinct CDR3 sequences; around a quarter are singletons. The same data also went into a second study, on T cells of mothers and their children. This second report adds: The authors found no persistent microchimeric T cell clones.

The TCR originated in a boy aged 2 to 10 in good health. Sequencing was done on a sample of blood. V is TRBV5-1 and J is TRBJ2-3; 8 bases are shared with TRBD2. CDR3 in DNA: TGCGCCAGCAGCTTGGAGCGGGAGACAGATACGCAGTATTTT. The encoded protein is CASSLERETDTQYF. The entire variable domain, with the rest obtained from reference TRBV5-1 and TRBJ2-3, is as follows: KAGVTQTPRYLIKTRGQQVTLSCSPISGHRSVSWYQQTPGQGLQFLFEYFSETQRNKGNFPGRFSGRQFSNSRSEMNVSTLELGDSALYLCASSLERETDTQYFGPGTRLTVL.